This TCR beta chain is from a study of vaccination effects on CD4 cells after COVID-19. Study observations and caveats: In healthy vaccinees, only 1 of 255 vaccine-induced clones cross-reacted with common cold coronaviruses. Marked clonal contraction of infection- and vaccine-induced clones was seen late after vaccination.

Using viral peptide pools, the ViraFEST assay grew out antigen-specific CD4+ T cells prior to sequencing. With roughly 10 days of culture completed, CD4+ T cells were isolated. All study participants received two doses of BNT162b2 or mRNA-1273 vaccine. Among the vaccine recipients, none had a prior SARS-CoV-2 infection, and nucleocapsid antibodies were negative. Regarding this clone: The antigen remains undetermined.

V gave up 5 bases and J gave up 5 bases, with 16 bases separating them. Germline V gives CDR1 SGHNT, CDR2 YYREEE (reference sequence). The CDR3 extends over 14 amino acids. Clones were read by immunoSEQ multiplex PCR, and TCRdb kept only the in-frame ones, dropping some. The data contain nearly 30,000 clones, over 80% of them singletons. The receptor was isolated from a human donor who received a COVID-19 vaccine. Some clones in this sample may be carry-over from other donors' samples. The gene calls are TRBV5-4 and TRBJ1-2; D ambiguous. The sample was CD4+ T cells from PBMCs cultured with SARS-CoV-2 spike peptides, taken after COVID-19 vaccination. In DNA, the CDR3 is TGTGCCAGCAGTCTCGAGGGCGACGGGTATGGCTACACCTTC. Residues: CASSLEGDGYGYTF.